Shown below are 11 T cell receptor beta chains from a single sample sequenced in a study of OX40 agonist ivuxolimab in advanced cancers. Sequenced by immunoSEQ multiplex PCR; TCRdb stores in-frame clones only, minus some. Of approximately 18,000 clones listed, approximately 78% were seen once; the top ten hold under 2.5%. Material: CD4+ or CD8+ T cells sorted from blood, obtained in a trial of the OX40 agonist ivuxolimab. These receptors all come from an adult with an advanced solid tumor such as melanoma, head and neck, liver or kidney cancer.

The CDR3, as DNA: TGTGCCAGCAGCCCATGGGCTAGCGGGATAAATGAGCAGTTCTTC. It codes for CASSPWASGINEQFF. V and J are TRBV11-2 and TRBJ2-1; the match to TRBD2 covers 9 bases. The trim removed 5 bases at V and 7 bases at J, leaving 9 bases unmatched. CDR1 is SGHAT and CDR2 is FQNNGV in the germline V gene. The CDR3 is made up of 15 amino acids. The variable domain in full, completed from reference TRBV11-2 and TRBJ2-1, reads EAGVAQSPRYKIIEKRQSVAFWCNPISGHATLYWYQQILGQGPKLLIQFQNNGVVDDSQLPKDRFSAERLKGVDSTLKIQPAKLEDSAVYLCASSPWASGINEQFFGPGTRLTVL.

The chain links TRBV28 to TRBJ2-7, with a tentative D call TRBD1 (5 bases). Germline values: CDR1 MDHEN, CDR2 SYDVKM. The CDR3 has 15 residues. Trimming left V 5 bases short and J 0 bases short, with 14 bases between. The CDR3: CASSEGELFSYEQYF. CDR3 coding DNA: TGTGCCAGCAGTGAAGGGGAATTATTCTCCTACGAGCAGTACTTC.

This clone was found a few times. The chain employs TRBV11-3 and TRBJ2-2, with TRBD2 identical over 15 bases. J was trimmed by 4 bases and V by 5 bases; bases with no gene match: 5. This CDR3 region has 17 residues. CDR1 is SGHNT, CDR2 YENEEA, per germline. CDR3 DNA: TGTGCCAGCAGCACGTGGGGACTAGCGGGAGGCACCGGGGAGCTGTTTTTT. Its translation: CASSTWGLAGGTGELFF.

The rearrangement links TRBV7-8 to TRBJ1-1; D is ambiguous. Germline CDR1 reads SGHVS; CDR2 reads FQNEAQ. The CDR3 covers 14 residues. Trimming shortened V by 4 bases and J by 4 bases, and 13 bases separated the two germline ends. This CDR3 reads CASSYTPRGTEAFF. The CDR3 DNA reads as TGTGCCAGCAGCTATACTCCCCGGGGCACTGAAGCTTTCTTT.

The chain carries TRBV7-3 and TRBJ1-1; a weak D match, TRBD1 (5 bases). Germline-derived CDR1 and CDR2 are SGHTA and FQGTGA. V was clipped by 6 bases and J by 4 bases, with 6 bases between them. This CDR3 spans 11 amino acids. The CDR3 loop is CASSGGTEAFF. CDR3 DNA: TGTGCCAGCAGTGGGGGCACTGAAGCTTTCTTT.

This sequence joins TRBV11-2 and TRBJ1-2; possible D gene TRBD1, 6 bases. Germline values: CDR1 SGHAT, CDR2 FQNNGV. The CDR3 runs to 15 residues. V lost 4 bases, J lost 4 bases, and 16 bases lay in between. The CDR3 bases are TGTGCCAGCAGCTCTCTCGGAGGGGGAGTCTATGGCTACACCTTC. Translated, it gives CASSSLGGGVYGYTF.

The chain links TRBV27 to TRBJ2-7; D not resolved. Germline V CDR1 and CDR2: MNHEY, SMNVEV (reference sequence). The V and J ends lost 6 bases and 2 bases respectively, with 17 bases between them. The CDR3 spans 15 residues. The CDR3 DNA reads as TGTGCCAGCAGCCCCGCCATCGATCTAGCCTACGAGCAGTACTTC. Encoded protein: CASSPAIDLAYEQYF.

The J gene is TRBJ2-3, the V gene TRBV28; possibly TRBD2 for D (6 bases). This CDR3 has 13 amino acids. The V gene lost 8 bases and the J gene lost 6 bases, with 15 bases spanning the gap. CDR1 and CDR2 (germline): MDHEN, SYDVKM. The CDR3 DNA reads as TGTGCCAGCCGGGACGGGGGACGCGATACGCAGTATTTT. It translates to CASRDGGRDTQYF.

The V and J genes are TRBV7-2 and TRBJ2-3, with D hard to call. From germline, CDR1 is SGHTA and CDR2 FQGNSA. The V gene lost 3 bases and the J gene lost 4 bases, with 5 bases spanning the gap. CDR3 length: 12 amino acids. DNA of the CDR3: TGTGCCAGCAGCTTGATTTCAGATACGCAGTATTTT. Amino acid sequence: CASSLISDTQYF.

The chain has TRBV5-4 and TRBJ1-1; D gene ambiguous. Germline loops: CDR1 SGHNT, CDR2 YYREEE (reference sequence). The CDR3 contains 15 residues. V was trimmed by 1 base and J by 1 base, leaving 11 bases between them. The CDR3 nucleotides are TGTGCCAGCAGCTTGATTAGGGCAGGGAACACTGAAGCTTTCTTT. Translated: CASSLIRAGNTEAFF.

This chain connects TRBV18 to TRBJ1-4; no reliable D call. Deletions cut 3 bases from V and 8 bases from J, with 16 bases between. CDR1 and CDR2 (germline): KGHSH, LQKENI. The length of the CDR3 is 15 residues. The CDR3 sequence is CASSPPGSVREKLFF. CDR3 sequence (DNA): TGTGCCAGCTCACCGCCGGGGTCCGTTAGGGAAAAACTGTTTTTT.